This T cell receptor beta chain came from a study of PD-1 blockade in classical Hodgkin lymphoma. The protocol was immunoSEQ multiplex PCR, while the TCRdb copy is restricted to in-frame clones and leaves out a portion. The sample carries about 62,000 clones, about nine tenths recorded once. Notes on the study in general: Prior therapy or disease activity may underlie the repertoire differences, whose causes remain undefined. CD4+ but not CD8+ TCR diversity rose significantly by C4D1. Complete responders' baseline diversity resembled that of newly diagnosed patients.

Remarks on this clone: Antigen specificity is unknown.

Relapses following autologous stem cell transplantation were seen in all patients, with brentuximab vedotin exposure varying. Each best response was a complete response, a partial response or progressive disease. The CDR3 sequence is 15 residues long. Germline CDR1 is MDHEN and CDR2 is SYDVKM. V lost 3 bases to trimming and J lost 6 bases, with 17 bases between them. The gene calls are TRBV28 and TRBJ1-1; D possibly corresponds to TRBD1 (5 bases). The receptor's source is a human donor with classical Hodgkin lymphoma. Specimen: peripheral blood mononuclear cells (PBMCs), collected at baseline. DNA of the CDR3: TGTGCCAGCAGTTTGATAGGCAGGGCTGGGGCTGAAGCTTTCTTT. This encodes CASSLIGRAGAEAFF. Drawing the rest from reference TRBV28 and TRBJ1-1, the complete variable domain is DVKVTQSSRYLVKRTGEKVFLECVQDMDHENMFWYRQDPGLGLRLIYFSYDVKMKEKGDIPEGYSVSREKKERFSLILESASTNQTSMYLCASSLIGRAGAEAFFGQGTRLTVV.